This T cell receptor beta chain stems from a study of cytomegalovirus exposure and HLA in healthy donors. Whole-study findings and limits: Several of the most significant clusters appeared linked to common viral pathogens, based on a later analysis. With later analysis, a missense DCLRE1C variant became linked to TCR beta V- and J-gene trimming.

V shed 6 bases, J shed 5 bases, and the junction held 8 bases outside the gene matches. Germline CDR1 SGHRS, CDR2 YFSETQ. This CDR3 has 15 residues. Note on this clone: What it recognizes is unknown.

Amplification used 60 Vbeta primers and 13 Jbeta primers. Sequencing was performed with immunoSEQ multiplex PCR; in TCRdb, only in-frame clones are kept and a portion is missing. Of some 150,000 clones listed, about 80% are singletons. Sequencing used PBMCs. The chain recombines TRBV5-1 with TRBJ1-6, with 7 bases identical to TRBD1. The sequence derives from a man aged 25 to 45 in good health and CMV-seropositive. The CDR3 is CASTITGEHNSPLHF. CDR3 DNA sequence: TGCGCCAGCACGATTACAGGGGAGCATAATTCACCCCTCCACTTT.